The 32 T cell receptor beta chains below all came from one sample that was sequenced in a study of T cells in Graves' hyperthyroidism and ophthalmopathy. TCR beta CDR3 regions were amplified from RNA transcripts. HTBI primers were used for first-round RT-PCR of the TCR CDR3. TCRdb processed the multiplex PCR reads anew with MiXCR; each CDR3 protein has one entry. The table has nearly 110,000 distinct CDR3 sequences, 16% seen once. Sequencing input: blood. The receptors come from a woman in her forties or fifties with Graves' hyperthyroidism.

This sequence joins TRBV12-3 or TRBV12-4 and TRBJ2-7; D may correspond to TRBD1 or TRBD2 (6 bases each). The CDR3 spans 16 residues. Trimming stripped 7 bases from V and 5 bases from J, with 24 bases between. The CDR3 sequence is CASTGSGALSIHEQYF. Here the CDR3 DNA reads TGTGCCAGCACCGGGTCGGGGGCCCTCTCTATCCACGAGCAGTACTTC.

V and J are TRBV27 and TRBJ2-7, with TRBD1 matching over 11 bases. The CDR3 covers 16 residues. Germline CDR1 reads MNHEY; CDR2 reads SMNVEV (reference sequence). J was trimmed by 5 bases and V by 2 bases; bases with no gene match: 8. CDR3 in amino acids: CASSLIWTGGMDEQYF. DNA of the CDR3: TGTGCCAGCAGTTTAATTTGGACAGGGGGCATGGACGAGCAGTACTTC.

In this sample, this clonotype turned up many times. V is TRBV20-1 and J is TRBJ1-6; D remains unclear. There are 10 residues in the CDR3. V was cut by 5 bases and J by 9 bases, with 5 bases left in between. Germline CDR1 DFQATT, CDR2 SNEGSKA (reference sequence). CDR3 nucleotide sequence: TGCAGTGCTGGCGGTTCACCCCTCCACTTT. Protein sequence: CSAGGSPLHF.

This clonotype showed up many times. The chain carries TRBV28 and TRBJ2-4; a weak D match, TRBD1 (7 bases). Germline V gene sequence: CDR1 MDHEN, CDR2 SYDVKM. CDR3 length: 16 amino acids. V was trimmed by 3 bases and J by 3 bases, leaving 15 bases between them. For the CDR3, the DNA is TGTGCCAGCAGTTTCGGTCGCCAGGGGGGCAAAAACATTCAGTACTTC. This codes for CASSFGRQGGKNIQYF.

This clonotype was counted at least ten times. The chain is built from TRBV5-1 and TRBJ1-1; TRBD1 agrees at 8 bases. This CDR3 spans 13 amino acids. V lost 5 bases to trimming and J lost 8 bases; unmatched junction nucleotides: 8. Germline CDR1 is SGHRS and CDR2 is YFSETQ. The CDR3 nucleotides read TGCGCCAGCAGGATTCAGGGGACAGGAGAAGCTTTCTTT. Residues: CASRIQGTGEAFF.

This clonotype was picked up many times. CDR3 in amino acids: CSAENGTGVGYTF. The CDR3, as DNA: TGCAGTGCTGAGAACGGGACAGGGGTGGGCTACACCTTC. The chain has TRBV20-1 and TRBJ1-2, with TRBD1 identical over 10 bases. Per germline, CDR1 DFQATT and CDR2 SNEGSKA (reference sequence). The CDR3 runs 13 residues. V gave up 5 bases and J gave up 8 bases; unmatched junction bases: 8.

This clonotype was detected a few times. The rearrangement links TRBV2 to TRBJ2-1, with TRBD2 matching over 11 bases. V shed 0 bases, J shed 6 bases, and the junction held 1 base outside the gene matches. The CDR3 is 15 residues long. Germline V gene lookup returns CDR1 SNHLY and CDR2 FYNNEI. The DNA of the CDR3 is TGTGCCAGCAGTGAAGCGGGACTAGCGGTCAATGAGCAGTTCTTC. Protein: CASSEAGLAVNEQFF.

This clonotype was picked up one time. The V gene is TRBV3-1, the J gene TRBJ1-5; a weak D match, TRBD1 (6 bases). CDR1 LGHDT and CDR2 YNNKEL come from the germline V gene (reference sequence). Trimming stripped 5 bases from V and 5 bases from J, with 10 bases between. CDR3 length: 13 residues. For the CDR3, the DNA is TGTGCCAGCAGCGTGGGGGCCGATCAGCCCCAGCATTTT. Amino acid sequence: CASSVGADQPQHF.

This clonotype was observed many times. This rearrangement joins TRBV15 to TRBJ1-4, with D perhaps TRBD1 (6 bases). This CDR3 comprises 14 residues. CDR1 and CDR2 (germline): LNHNV, YYDKDF (reference sequence). With 4 bases removed from V and 8 bases from J, the gap between germline ends came to 14 bases. The CDR3 nucleotides read TGTGCCACCAGCATTACCGGGACACGGGAAAAACTGTTTTTT. Its translation: CATSITGTREKLFF. Full variable domain (missing parts from reference TRBV15 and TRBJ1-4): DAMVIQNPRYQVTQFGKPVTLSCSQTLNHNVMYWYQQKSSQAPKLLFHYYDKDFNNEADTPDNFQSRRPNTSFCFLDIRSPGLGDTAMYLCATSITGTREKLFFGSGTQLSVL.

This clonotype was counted ten times or more. The gene calls are TRBV2 and TRBJ1-1; TRBD1 matches at 7 bases. In germline, CDR1 is SNHLY, CDR2 FYNNEI. V trimming: 5 bases; J trimming: 7 bases; junction bases outside the gene matches: 10. The CDR3 runs to 14 residues. The CDR3 sequence: CASSPLPDRVEAFF. The CDR3 bases are TGTGCCAGCAGTCCATTACCCGACAGGGTTGAAGCTTTCTTT.

The rearrangement joins TRBV4-2 to TRBJ2-2, with unresolved D. Trimming stripped 0 bases from V and 7 bases from J, with 12 bases between. The length of the CDR3 is 15 residues. The germline V gene has CDR1 LGHNA and CDR2 YNFKEQ. DNA for the CDR3: TGTGCCAGCAGCCAAGAAGGCTCCTACATCGGGGAGCTGTTTTTT. Protein: CASSQEGSYIGELFF.

In this sample, this clonotype turned up many times. This rearrangement joins TRBV3-1 to TRBJ2-3; 7 bases map to TRBD1. Per the germline V gene, CDR1 is LGHDT and CDR2 is YNNKEL (reference sequence). With V trimmed by 4 bases and J by 0 bases, 4 bases remained unmatched. The CDR3 length is 15 residues. The chain's CDR3 is CASSLGQASTDTQYF. CDR3 in DNA: TGTGCCAGCAGCCTCGGACAGGCGAGCACAGATACGCAGTATTTT.

In DNA, the CDR3 is TGCAGTGCCCGGGGGGGGGCGGGAGGAAACACCGGGGAGCTGTTTTTT. Protein: CSARGGAGGNTGELFF. The chain combines TRBV20-1 with TRBJ2-2; 8 nucleotides align to TRBD2. Per the germline V gene, CDR1 is DFQATT and CDR2 is SNEGSKA (reference sequence). V lost 6 bases to trimming and J lost 2 bases; unmatched junction nucleotides: 11. The CDR3 covers 16 residues.

This clonotype appeared a single time. The chain has TRBV7-8 and TRBJ2-3; 11 bases align to TRBD2. The CDR3 sequence is 17 residues long. Germline-derived CDR1 and CDR2 are SGHVS and FQNEAQ. After removal of 6 bases from V and 4 bases from J, the junction contained 12 bases not matched to a gene. CDR3 coding DNA: TGTGCCAGCAGTGTATGGGCTACTAGCGGGAGATCAGATACGCAGTATTTT. Amino acid sequence: CASSVWATSGRSDTQYF.

This clonotype was counted many times. This chain joins TRBV3-1 and TRBJ2-1; 10 positions agree with TRBD2. The germline V gene encodes CDR1 LGHDT and CDR2 YNNKEL (reference sequence). CDR3 size: 12 residues. The J segment lost 10 bases and the V segment lost 6 bases, leaving 3 bases of the junction unmatched. This CDR3 reads CASSPAGGEQFF. CDR3 coding DNA: TGTGCCAGCAGTCCAGCGGGAGGGGAGCAGTTCTTC.

This clonotype was detected many times. This chain connects TRBV20-1 to TRBJ2-7, with no clear D. V lost 0 bases, J lost 0 bases, and 6 bases lay in between. Germline lookup yields CDR1 DFQATT and CDR2 SNEGSKA (reference sequence). This CDR3 region has 13 residues. The CDR3 loop reads CSARDPNSYEQYF. The CDR3 DNA reads as TGCAGTGCTAGAGATCCTAACTCCTACGAGCAGTACTTC.

This clonotype was counted ten times or more. V is TRBV6-2 or TRBV6-3 and J is TRBJ1-5, with D perhaps TRBD1 (6 bases). This CDR3 has 14 residues. The V end was cut by 10 bases, the J end by 5 bases, with 18 bases between. Germline V CDR1 and CDR2: MNHEY, SVGEGT. The DNA for the CDR3 is TGTGCCACCCAAGGGCCGGGGGGGCATCAGCCCCAGCATTTT. Its translation: CATQGPGGHQPQHF.

This clonotype was recorded many times. The chain is built from TRBV11-2 and TRBJ2-2; 8 bases line up with TRBD2. With V trimmed by 1 base and J by 0 bases, 4 bases remained unmatched. The CDR3 is made up of 17 amino acids. The germline CDR1 and CDR2 sequences are SGHAT and FQNNGV. The CDR3 DNA reads as TGTGCCAGCAGCTTAGGGCTAGCGGGTGCGAACACCGGGGAGCTGTTTTTT. Protein sequence: CASSLGLAGANTGELFF.

In this sample, this clonotype turned up a few times. V usage is TRBV20-1 and J usage is TRBJ1-5; possibly TRBD1 for D (6 bases). Trimming removed 5 bases from V and 0 bases from J, with 17 bases in between. The germline gives CDR1 DFQATT, CDR2 SNEGSKA (reference sequence). This CDR3 is built from 16 residues. The CDR3 region is CSAGNRVSTSNQPQHF. In nucleotides, the CDR3 is TGCAGTGCTGGAAACAGGGTTTCGACTAGCAATCAGCCCCAGCATTTT.

This sequence joins TRBV20-1 and TRBJ2-1; 10 bases agree with TRBD1. Per germline, CDR1 DFQATT and CDR2 SNEGSKA (reference sequence). The V segment lost 6 bases and the J segment 7 bases; nucleotides outside the gene matches: 12. CDR3 length: 15 amino acids. The CDR3 DNA reads TGCAGTGCCCCCGGGACCGGGACAGGGGATAATGAGCAGTTCTTC. It specifies CSAPGTGTGDNEQFF.

This clonotype was observed at least ten times. The V gene is TRBV12-3 or TRBV12-4, the J gene TRBJ2-1, with D possibly matching TRBD2 (5 bases). The V and J ends lost 1 base and 10 bases respectively, with 11 bases between them. The CDR3 is 13 amino acids. The CDR3 is CASSLGRRVEQFF. Here the CDR3 DNA reads TGTGCCAGCAGTTTAGGACGGCGGGTCGAGCAGTTCTTC.

The sample holds many counts of this clonotype. The V gene is TRBV3-1, the J gene TRBJ2-3; D is possibly TRBD2 (6 bases). The CDR3 spans 18 residues. CDR1 and CDR2 (germline): LGHDT, YNNKEL (reference sequence). V was shortened by 4 bases and J by 0 bases, with 20 bases between the two germline ends. The DNA for the CDR3 is TGTGCCAGCAGCCCACCGTTAGCGGATTTCGTCAGCACAGATACGCAGTATTTT. Translation gives CASSPPLADFVSTDTQYF.

This clonotype was counted ten times or more. The chain employs TRBV6-6 and TRBJ2-1, with 9 bases identical to TRBD2. The CDR3 is made up of 15 amino acids. The V gene's germline CDR1 is MNHNY and CDR2 SVGAGI (reference sequence). The trim removed 0 bases at V and 9 bases at J, leaving 6 bases unmatched. The CDR3 loop is CASSYSLQREVEQFF. CDR3 sequence (DNA): TGTGCCAGCAGTTACTCGTTGCAGCGGGAGGTTGAGCAGTTCTTC.

This clonotype occurred many times. The chain joins TRBV6-1 to TRBJ2-1; TRBD2 matches 9 bases. The V segment lost 6 bases and the J segment 0 bases; nucleotides outside the gene matches: 9. There are 17 residues in the CDR3. From germline, CDR1 is MNHNS and CDR2 SASEGT. CDR3 DNA: TGTGCCAGCAGCGCTAGCGGGATAAAGAGCTCCTACAATGAGCAGTTCTTC. Translating it yields CASSASGIKSSYNEQFF.

The table lists this clonotype with many counts. The CDR3 here is CASSLVLAGGSEQFF. The CDR3 bases are TGTGCCAGCAGCTTAGTTTTAGCGGGAGGGAGTGAGCAGTTCTTC. The V gene is TRBV7-2, the J gene TRBJ2-1; 11 nucleotides agree with TRBD2. Germline V gives CDR1 SGHTA, CDR2 FQGNSA. V was clipped by 1 base and J by 9 bases; unmatched bases: 5. The CDR3 has 15 amino acids.

This clonotype has a count of ten or more. The V gene is TRBV11-2, the J gene TRBJ2-4, with 8 positions matching TRBD2. Per germline, CDR1 SGHAT and CDR2 FQNNGV. V gave up 5 bases and J gave up 3 bases; unmatched junction bases: 6. This CDR3 comprises 15 residues. DNA for the CDR3: TGTGCCAGCAGCGGAAGAAGCGGGGGCAAAAACATTCAGTACTTC. Amino acid sequence: CASSGRSGGKNIQYF. The variable domain in full, with the rest retrieved from reference TRBV11-2 and TRBJ2-4, is EAGVAQSPRYKIIEKRQSVAFWCNPISGHATLYWYQQILGQGPKLLIQFQNNGVVDDSQLPKDRFSAERLKGVDSTLKIQPAKLEDSAVYLCASSGRSGGKNIQYFGAGTRLSVL.

In this sample, this clonotype turned up many times. The rearrangement joins TRBV5-1 to TRBJ2-3; TRBD2 aligns across 7 bases. The CDR3 has 15 residues. Germline V gives CDR1 SGHRS, CDR2 YFSETQ. With V trimmed by 5 bases and J by 1 base, 7 bases remained unmatched. CDR3 residues: CASRSLAGGTDTQYF. DNA for the CDR3: TGCGCCAGCAGATCTTTAGCGGGCGGCACAGATACGCAGTATTTT.

Ten or more counts support this clonotype. V usage is TRBV7-9 and J usage is TRBJ2-1, with 10 positions matching TRBD1. The trim removed 5 bases at V and 2 bases at J, leaving 3 bases unmatched. Germline V gives CDR1 SEHNR, CDR2 FQNEAQ (reference sequence). The CDR3 sequence is 15 residues long. This chain's CDR3 is CASSEGQGAYNEQFF. In nucleotides, the CDR3 is TGTGCCAGCAGCGAAGGACAGGGGGCCTACAATGAGCAGTTCTTC.

Many counts were recorded for this clonotype. V is TRBV2 and J is TRBJ2-1, with TRBD2 identical over 12 bases. The CDR3 spans 14 residues. The germline CDR1 and CDR2 sequences are SNHLY and FYNNEI. V lost 6 bases, J lost 9 bases, and 6 bases stayed unmatched. CDR3: CASRTSGSLGEQFF. The CDR3, as DNA: TGTGCCAGCAGGACTAGCGGGAGTTTAGGTGAGCAGTTCTTC.

The J gene is TRBJ1-2, the V gene TRBV15, with D possibly TRBD1 on 5 matching bases. Germline CDR1 is LNHNV and CDR2 is YYDKDF (reference sequence). V gave up 0 bases and J gave up 4 bases, with 12 bases separating them. CDR3 size: 15 residues. CDR3: CATSRDYPTVYGYTF. The CDR3 DNA is TGTGCCACCAGCAGAGATTACCCGACAGTCTATGGCTACACCTTC.

This clonotype was found many times. The V and J genes are TRBV7-3 and TRBJ2-5, with 10 bases identical to TRBD2. The V gene's germline CDR1 is SGHTA and CDR2 FQGTGA. The CDR3 is made up of 15 amino acids. The V segment lost 2 bases and the J segment 5 bases; nucleotides outside the gene matches: 5. The CDR3 sequence is CASSLLAGVSETQYF. Written as DNA, the CDR3 is TGTGCCAGCAGCTTACTAGCGGGAGTCTCGGAGACCCAGTACTTC.

This clonotype has at least ten counts. V and J are TRBV6-5 and TRBJ2-7; D ambiguous. The CDR3 is made up of 13 amino acids. Germline lookup yields CDR1 MNHEY and CDR2 SVGAGI. Trimming stripped 2 bases from V and 3 bases from J, with 8 bases between. CDR3 residues: CASSYGGSYEQYF. CDR3 sequence (DNA): TGTGCCAGCAGTTACGGTGGCAGCTACGAGCAGTACTTC.